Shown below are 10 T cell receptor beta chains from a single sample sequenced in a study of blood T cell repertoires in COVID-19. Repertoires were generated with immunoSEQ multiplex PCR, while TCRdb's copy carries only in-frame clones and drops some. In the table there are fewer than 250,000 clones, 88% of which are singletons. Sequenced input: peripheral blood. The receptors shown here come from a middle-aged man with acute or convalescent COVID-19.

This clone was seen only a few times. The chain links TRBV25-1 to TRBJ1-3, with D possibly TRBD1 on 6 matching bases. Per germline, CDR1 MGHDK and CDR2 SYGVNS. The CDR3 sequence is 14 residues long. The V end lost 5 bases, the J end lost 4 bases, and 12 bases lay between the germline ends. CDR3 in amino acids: CASSTDSRGNTIYF. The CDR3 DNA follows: TGTGCCAGCAGTACGGACAGCAGAGGAAACACCATATATTTT. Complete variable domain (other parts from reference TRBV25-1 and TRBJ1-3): EADIYQTPRYLVIGTGKKITLECSQTMGHDKMYWYQQDPGMELHLIHYSYGVNSTEKGDLSSESTVSRIRTEHFPLTLESARPSHTSQYLCASSTDSRGNTIYFGEGSWLTVV.

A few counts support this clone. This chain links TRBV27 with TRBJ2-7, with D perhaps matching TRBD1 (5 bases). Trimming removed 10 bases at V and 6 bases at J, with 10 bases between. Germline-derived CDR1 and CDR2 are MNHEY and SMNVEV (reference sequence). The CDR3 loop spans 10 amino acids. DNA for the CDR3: TGTGCCACCGGTAGGGGCGAGCAGTACTTC. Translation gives CATGRGEQYF.

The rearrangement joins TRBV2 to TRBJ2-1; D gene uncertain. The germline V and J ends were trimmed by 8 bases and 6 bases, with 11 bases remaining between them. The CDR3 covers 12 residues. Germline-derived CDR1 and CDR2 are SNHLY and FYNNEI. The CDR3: CASLGPVNEQFF. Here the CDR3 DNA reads TGTGCCAGCCTTGGGCCCGTCAATGAGCAGTTCTTC. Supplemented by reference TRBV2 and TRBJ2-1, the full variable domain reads EPEVTQTPSHQVTQMGQEVILRCVPISNHLYFYWYRQILGQKVEFLVSFYNNEISEKSEIFDDQFSVERPDGSNFTLKIRSTKLEDSAMYFCASLGPVNEQFFGPGTRLTVL.

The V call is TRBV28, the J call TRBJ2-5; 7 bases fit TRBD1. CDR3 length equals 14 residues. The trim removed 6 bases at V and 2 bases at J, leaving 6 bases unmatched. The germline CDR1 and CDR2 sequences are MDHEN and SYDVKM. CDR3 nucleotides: TGTGCCAGCAGCCACGGGACAGTACAAGAGACCCAGTACTTC. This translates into CASSHGTVQETQYF.

The CDR3 region has the DNA TGTGCCAGTAGTATAGGCCATTTCGGGTTGAACACTGAAGCTTTCTTT. This encodes CASSIGHFGLNTEAFF. V usage is TRBV19 and J usage is TRBJ1-1; D is uncertain. The ends were cut back, 1 base at V and 0 bases at J, with 12 bases in the middle. CDR3 length equals 16 residues. CDR1 is LNHDA and CDR2 is SQIVND in the germline V gene (reference sequence).

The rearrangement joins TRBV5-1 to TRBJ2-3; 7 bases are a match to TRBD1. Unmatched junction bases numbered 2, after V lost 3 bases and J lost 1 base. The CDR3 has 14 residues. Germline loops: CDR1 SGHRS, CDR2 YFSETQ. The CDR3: CASSSTGGTDTQYF. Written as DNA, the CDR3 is TGCGCCAGCAGCTCCACAGGGGGCACAGATACGCAGTATTTT.

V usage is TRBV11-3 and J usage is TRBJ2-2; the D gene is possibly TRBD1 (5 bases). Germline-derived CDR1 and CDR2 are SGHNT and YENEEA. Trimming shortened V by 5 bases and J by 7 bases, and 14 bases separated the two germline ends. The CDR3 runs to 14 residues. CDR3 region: CASSARRGFGELFF. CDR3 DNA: TGTGCCAGCAGCGCGAGAAGGGGCTTCGGGGAGCTGTTTTTT.

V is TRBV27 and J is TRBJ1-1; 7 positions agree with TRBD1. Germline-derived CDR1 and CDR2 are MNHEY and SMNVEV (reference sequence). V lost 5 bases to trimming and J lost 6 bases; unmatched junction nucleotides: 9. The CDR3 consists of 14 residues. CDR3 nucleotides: TGTGCCAGCAGTCCTCGACAGGGATTGGCTGAAGCTTTCTTT. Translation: CASSPRQGLAEAFF.

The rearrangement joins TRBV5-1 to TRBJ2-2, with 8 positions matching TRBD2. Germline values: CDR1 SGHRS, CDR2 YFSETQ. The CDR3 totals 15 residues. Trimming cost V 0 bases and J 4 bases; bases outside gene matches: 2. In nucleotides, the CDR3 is TGCGCCAGCAGCTTGGCGGCGGGGGGCACCGGGGAGCTGTTTTTT. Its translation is CASSLAAGGTGELFF.

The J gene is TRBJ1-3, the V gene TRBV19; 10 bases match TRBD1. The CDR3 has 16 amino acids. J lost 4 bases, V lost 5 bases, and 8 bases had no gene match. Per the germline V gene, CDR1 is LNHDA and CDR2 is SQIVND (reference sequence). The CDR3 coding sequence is TGTGCCAGTAGTTTCTCGGGGACAGGGGTCGGAAACACCATATATTTT. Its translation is CASSFSGTGVGNTIYF. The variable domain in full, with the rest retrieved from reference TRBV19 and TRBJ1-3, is DGGITQSPKYLFRKEGQNVTLSCEQNLNHDAMYWYRQDPGQGLRLIYYSQIVNDFQKGDIAEGYSVSREKKESFPLTVTSAQKNPTAFYLCASSFSGTGVGNTIYFGEGSWLTVV.